This record covers a single T cell receptor (beta chain). The antigen is unknown. This entry is derived from a study of cytomegalovirus exposure and HLA in healthy donors. This CDR3 is built from 15 residues. Germline CDR1 reads MNHNY; CDR2 reads SVGAGI (reference sequence). V dropped 2 bases and J dropped 0 bases, with 7 bases sitting between them. General study points: A subsequent analysis found that TCR clusters from the first cohort also tended to co-occur in the approximately 110 validation repertoires, with under 95% of cluster scores above 0. The classifier reportedly diagnosed cytomegalovirus status with high specificity and sensitivity. TCR beta chains numbering 164 were designated cytomegalovirus-associated.

Sequenced by immunoSEQ multiplex PCR; TCRdb stores in-frame clones only, minus some. The sample has roughly 130,000 clones, around 92% seen once; the top ten hold 3% to 4%. The chain recombines TRBV6-6 with TRBJ2-2; unclear D gene. This receptor was obtained from a man aged 25-45 years in good health and CMV-seronegative. Sequencing input: PBMCs. CDR3 sequence (DNA): TGTGCCAGCAGTTACCGGTCCCCGAACACCGGGGAGCTGTTTTTT. Translated, it gives CASSYRSPNTGELFF.